This T cell receptor beta chain was observed in a study of beta chain features in type 1 diabetes. The sequenced template was cDNA made from the entire isolated RNA. Here immunoSEQ multiplex PCR was the method, and the copy in TCRdb shows in-frame clones only, minus some. The sample records almost 250,000 clones, around 14% being singletons. This clone was observed many times. Trimming took off 8 bases at V and 6 bases at J, with 20 bases between the two ends. This CDR3 spans 15 amino acids. Sequenced sample: naive CD4+ T cells from blood. The origin of this receptor is a woman in her forties in good health. The genes are TRBV23-1 and TRBJ2-1; D is perhaps TRBD2 (5 bases). TRBV23-1 has ORF status, its function being uncertain. The CDR3 sequence: CASLGEGRRCNEQFF. The CDR3 nucleotides are TGCGCCAGCCTGGGTGAGGGCAGGCGATGCAATGAGCAGTTCTTC.